The rows below give T cell receptor beta chains drawn from one sample of a study of spatial heterogeneity in lung cancer. Each CDR3 protein gets one entry after TCRdb re-called the 5' RACE reads with MiXCR. This repertoire shows approximately 49,000 distinct CDR3 sequences, approximately 5% found once; its top ten account for around 10%. The source material was PBMCs, sampled at surgery. Every receptor here comes from a male donor with early-stage non-small cell lung cancer. The CDR3 runs from the conserved cysteine through the conserved F or W. The D gene is left open where the match is weak. For some rows the clone size is stated as once, few or many, or as a class when expanded; others skip it.

V	size	J	D	CDR3	DNA
TRBV6-1	many	TRBJ2-7	TRBD2	CASSEVAGGPGQYF	TGTGCCAGCAGTGAGGTGGCGGGAGGGCCCGGGCAGTACTTC
TRBV11-2	-	TRBJ2-1	-	CASSTGTQPYNEQFF	TGTGCCAGCAGTACCGGGACTCAGCCTTACAATGAGCAGTTCTTC
TRBV7-8	few	TRBJ1-1	-	CASSRARDGAAFF	TGTGCCAGCAGCCGGGCCAGGGATGGGGCGGCTTTCTTT
TRBV7-6	many	TRBJ2-2	-	CASSLAQGFTGELFF	TGTGCCAGCAGCTTAGCGCAGGGGTTCACCGGGGAGCTGTTTTTT
TRBV6-5	few	TRBJ2-1	-	CASTAPGSYNEQFF	TGTGCCAGCACCGCCCCGGGGTCCTACAATGAGCAGTTCTTC
TRBV7-8	many	TRBJ2-5	-	CASSLAEAGEGHETQYF	TGTGCCAGCAGCTTAGCTGAGGCAGGTGAAGGTCACGAGACCCAGTACTTC
TRBV6-5	many	TRBJ2-2	TRBD2	CASSYSGPSGRVGGELFF	TGTGCCAGCAGTTACTCGGGGCCTAGCGGGAGAGTAGGCGGGGAGCTGTTTTTT
TRBV3-1	many	TRBJ1-5	-	CASSQGEGNQPQHF	TGTGCCAGCAGCCAAGGGGAGGGGAATCAGCCCCAGCATTTT
TRBV19	many	TRBJ2-1	TRBD1	CASSQNRGWGDEQFF	TGTGCCAGTAGTCAGAACAGGGGCTGGGGCGATGAGCAGTTCTTC
TRBV5-1	many	TRBJ2-1	-	CASSWTDSSYNEQFF	TGCGCCAGCAGCTGGACCGATAGCTCCTACAATGAGCAGTTCTTC
TRBV5-4	many	TRBJ2-1	-	CASSPAPGSSYNEQFF	TGTGCCAGCAGCCCCGCGCCGGGGAGCTCCTACAATGAGCAGTTCTTC
TRBV29-1	many	TRBJ2-5	-	CSARTATEETQYF	TGCAGCGCCCGGACGGCTACGGAAGAGACCCAGTACTTC
TRBV20-1	many	TRBJ2-3	TRBD2	CSAKPGLVADTQYF	TGCAGTGCTAAACCGGGACTAGTGGCAGATACGCAGTATTTT
TRBV29-1	many	TRBJ2-1	TRBD2	CSAEEAGASYNEQFF	TGCAGCGCCGAGGAGGCGGGAGCGTCCTACAATGAGCAGTTCTTC
TRBV7-2	few	TRBJ2-2	-	CASSSRHTGELFF	TGTGCCAGCAGCTCGAGGCACACCGGGGAGCTGTTTTTT
TRBV4-1	few	TRBJ2-1	TRBD2	CASSQPAGLAGGSTYNEQFF	TGCGCCAGCAGCCAACCCGCGGGACTAGCGGGAGGGTCAACCTACAATGAGCAGTTCTTC
TRBV20-1	many	TRBJ1-5	-	CSASSGRDQPQHF	TGCAGTGCTAGTTCCGGGCGGGATCAGCCCCAGCATTTT
TRBV27	many	TRBJ2-7	TRBD1	CASSYSTGVFSYEQYF	TGTGCCAGCAGTTACTCTACAGGGGTCTTTTCCTACGAGCAGTACTTC
TRBV7-9	medium-sized	TRBJ1-6	-	CATEKESYNSPLHF	TGTGCCACCGAAAAGGAGTCCTATAATTCACCCCTCCACTTT
TRBV6-5	many	TRBJ1-6	-	CASRSTAYNSPLHF	TGTGCCAGCAGATCGACAGCCTATAATTCACCCCTCCACTTT
TRBV4-1	many	TRBJ2-7	TRBD2	CASSQVTSGVYEQYF	TGCGCCAGCAGCCAAGTAACTAGCGGGGTTTACGAGCAGTACTTC
TRBV5-5	many	TRBJ2-5	-	CASRNRLGKTQYF	TGTGCCAGCAGGAACCGATTGGGGAAGACCCAGTACTTC
TRBV7-2	many	TRBJ1-1	-	CASSLAAGRGNTEAFF	TGTGCCAGCAGCTTAGCGGCGGGCAGGGGGAACACTGAAGCTTTCTTT
TRBV27	many	TRBJ2-1	TRBD2	CASSKTSGPSYNEQFF	TGTGCCAGCAGTAAGACTAGCGGCCCCTCCTACAATGAGCAGTTCTTC
TRBV7-9	-	TRBJ1-2	-	CASSPRDLSRGYTF	TGTGCCAGCAGCCCCCGGGACCTATCTCGTGGCTACACCTTC
TRBV4-1	many	TRBJ2-5	TRBD1	CASSLGTGGQETQYF	TGCGCCAGCAGCCTTGGGACAGGGGGCCAAGAGACCCAGTACTTC
TRBV5-1	-	TRBJ2-2	TRBD2	CASSSSGSETGELFF	TGCGCCAGCAGCTCGAGCGGGAGTGAGACCGGGGAGCTGTTTTTT
TRBV12-3/TRBV12-4	many	TRBJ2-1	-	CASSPGTSQEQFF	TGTGCCAGCAGTCCCGGGACCAGTCAGGAGCAGTTCTTC
TRBV25-1	many	TRBJ2-2	-	CASSEGYPGELFF	TGTGCCAGCAGTGAGGGGTATCCGGGGGAGCTGTTTTTT
TRBV6-2/TRBV6-3	few	TRBJ1-2	-	CASSYRDNYGYTF	TGTGCCAGCAGTTACCGGGATAACTATGGCTACACCTTC
TRBV20-1	many	TRBJ2-5	TRBD2	CSALSGVETQYF	TGCAGTGCTCTCAGCGGGGTGGAGACCCAGTACTTC
TRBV20-1	many	TRBJ2-2	TRBD1	CSARDRGTGELFF	TGCAGTGCTAGGGACAGGGGAACCGGGGAGCTGTTTTTT
TRBV7-9	many	TRBJ2-7	TRBD1	CASSLGQGVHEQYF	TGTGCCAGCAGCTTGGGACAGGGCGTCCACGAGCAGTACTTC
TRBV12-3/TRBV12-4	-	TRBJ2-5	-	CASSHLVIAQETQYF	TGTGCCAGCAGTCACCTCGTGATAGCGCAAGAGACCCAGTACTTC
TRBV7-7	many	TRBJ2-1	-	CASSLGQGGYNEQFF	TGTGCTAGCAGCTTAGGTCAGGGAGGCTACAATGAGCAGTTCTTC
TRBV20-1	many	TRBJ1-4	-	CSARDRVATNEKLFF	TGCAGTGCTAGAGATCGGGTTGCAACTAATGAAAAACTGTTTTTT
TRBV20-1	many	TRBJ1-4	-	CSARAQNEKLFF	TGCAGTGCTAGAGCACAGAATGAAAAACTGTTTTTT
TRBV6-5	few	TRBJ2-7	-	CASSHPPNGQLRVSSYEQYF	TGTGCCAGCAGCCATCCCCCTAATGGTCAGCTCAGGGTTTCCTCCTACGAGCAGTACTTC
TRBV7-6	-	TRBJ2-2	TRBD2	CATLGPGGTGELFF	TGTGCCACCCTGGGGCCGGGGGGCACCGGGGAGCTGTTTTTT
TRBV7-2	few	TRBJ1-5	TRBD1	CASSNRGGSNQPQHF	TGTGCCAGCAGCAACAGGGGCGGGAGCAATCAGCCCCAGCATTTT